Each of the 18 T cell receptor beta chains below was sequenced from the same sample in a study of technical replicates of blood from several donors. Sequencing used immunoSEQ multiplex PCR; TCRdb keeps in-frame clones, though not all of them. The table shows some 96,000 clones, with nearly 97% occurring only once. Sequenced sample: T cells isolated from PBMCs. The receptors were gathered from a human donor in good health.

The chain uses TRBV6-6 and TRBJ2-7; D is perhaps TRBD1 (6 bases). V was cut by 3 bases and J by 1 base, with 10 bases left in between. Germline CDR1 is MNHNY and CDR2 is SVGAGI (reference sequence). The CDR3 is made up of 14 amino acids. The CDR3 DNA reads as TGTGCCAGCAGTTATATAAGGGGGTCCTACGAGCAGTACTTC. Encoded protein: CASSYIRGSYEQYF.

This clone was recorded only once. The J gene is TRBJ2-7, the V gene TRBV28, with TRBD2 identical over 11 bases. Germline V gives CDR1 MDHEN, CDR2 SYDVKM. Trimming removed 6 bases from V and 2 bases from J; junction bases left unmatched: 6. There are 15 residues in the CDR3. The DNA for the CDR3 is TGTGCCAGCAGCCTCCTAGCGGGAGGTACCTACGAGCAGTACTTC. Translating it yields CASSLLAGGTYEQYF.

In its sample, this clone was seen once. The chain couples TRBV5-6 to TRBJ2-1; possibly TRBD1 for D (6 bases). Germline-derived CDR1 and CDR2 are SGHDT and YYEEEE. The CDR3 length is 14 residues. V was clipped by 2 bases and J by 0 bases, with 6 bases between them. CDR3 nucleotides: TGTGCCAGCAGCTTCAGGGGCTCCTACAATGAGCAGTTCTTC. Its protein product is CASSFRGSYNEQFF.

V gene TRBV5-6 combines with J gene TRBJ2-2, with a tentative D call TRBD2 (5 bases). Germline lookup yields CDR1 SGHDT and CDR2 YYEEEE. Trimming pared 0 bases from V and 2 bases from J, leaving 8 bases between. The length of the CDR3 is 15 residues. CDR3 in amino acids: CASSLGGINTGELFF. DNA of the CDR3: TGTGCCAGCAGCTTGGGAGGGATAAACACCGGGGAGCTGTTTTTT. The whole variable domain, remainder taken from reference TRBV5-6 and TRBJ2-2, is DAGVTQSPTHLIKTRGQQVTLRCSPKSGHDTVSWYQQALGQGPQFIFQYYEEEERQRGNFPDRFSGHQFPNYSSELNVNALLLGDSALYLCASSLGGINTGELFFGEGSRLTVL.

This clone has just one count. The J gene is TRBJ1-3, the V gene TRBV19; D is unresolved. Germline V CDR1 and CDR2: LNHDA, SQIVND (reference sequence). The CDR3 totals 14 residues. The ends were cut back, 5 bases at V and 0 bases at J, with 8 bases in the middle. This CDR3 reads CASSLGLSGNTIYF. The CDR3 region has the DNA TGTGCCAGTAGTTTGGGCCTCTCTGGAAACACCATATATTTT.

The rearrangement links TRBV7-9 to TRBJ2-1, with 12 bases matching TRBD2. V lost 3 bases and J lost 8; bases outside the gene matches: 11. This CDR3 has 17 residues. Germline V CDR1 and CDR2: SEHNR, FQNEAQ (reference sequence). CDR3 protein: CASSLSLAGGPMDEQFF. The CDR3 nucleotides are TGTGCCAGCAGCTTGTCGCTAGCGGGGGGGCCAATGGATGAGCAGTTCTTC.

This clone was seen only a few times. This sequence joins TRBV7-6 and TRBJ1-1; D is uncertain. Germline CDR1 and CDR2: SGHVS and FNYEAQ. The CDR3 contains 13 residues. V lost 5 bases to trimming and J lost 0 bases, with 7 bases between them. The CDR3 loop is CASSQTVNTEAFF. CDR3 nucleotides: TGTGCCAGCAGCCAAACAGTGAACACTGAAGCTTTCTTT.

J is TRBJ2-5 and V is TRBV9; TRBD1 matches 9 bases. J gave up 5 bases and V 4 bases, and 6 bases lay outside the gene matches. The CDR3 extends over 14 amino acids. Germline loops: CDR1 SGDLS, CDR2 YYNGEE. The CDR3 DNA reads TGTGCCAGCAGCACTCCCGGGACAGGGGAGACCCAGTACTTC. This sequence encodes CASSTPGTGETQYF.

The V gene is TRBV7-9, the J gene TRBJ2-3; the match to TRBD1 covers 9 bases. After removal of 1 base from V and 0 bases from J, the junction contained 2 bases not matched to a gene. Germline V CDR1 and CDR2: SEHNR, FQNEAQ (reference sequence). The CDR3 runs 16 residues. CDR3 in amino acids: CASSLGGTGSTDTQYF. The CDR3 DNA reads as TGTGCCAGCAGCTTAGGGGGGACAGGGAGCACAGATACGCAGTATTTT. Drawing the rest from reference TRBV7-9 and TRBJ2-3, the complete variable domain is DTGVSQNPRHKITKRGQNVTFRCDPISEHNRLYWYRQTLGQGPEFLTYFQNEAQLEKSRLLSDRFSAERPKGSFSTLEIQRTEQGDSAMYLCASSLGGTGSTDTQYFGPGTRLTVL.

This clone is medium-sized within its sample. V and J are TRBV2 and TRBJ1-1; D remains unclear. Germline CDR1 SNHLY, CDR2 FYNNEI. This CDR3 is built from 13 residues. The V end was cut by 4 bases, the J end by 7 bases, with 13 bases between. The CDR3, as DNA: TGTGCCAGCAGTGCTCTCCTAGTCAGTGAAGCTTTCTTT. Its translation: CASSALLVSEAFF. Using reference TRBV2 and TRBJ1-1 for the parts outside the CDR3, the full variable domain is EPEVTQTPSHQVTQMGQEVILRCVPISNHLYFYWYRQILGQKVEFLVSFYNNEISEKSEIFDDQFSVERPDGSNFTLKIRSTKLEDSAMYFCASSALLVSEAFFGQGTRLTVV.

This sequence joins TRBV15 and TRBJ1-4, with 7 bases lining up with TRBD1. The CDR3 covers 13 residues. Germline V CDR1 and CDR2: LNHNV, YYDKDF (reference sequence). Trimming cost V 3 bases and J 8 bases; bases outside gene matches: 3. In DNA, the CDR3 is TGTGCCACCAGCAGGGGGACAGCCGAAAAACTGTTTTTT. Its protein product is CATSRGTAEKLFF.

This chain links TRBV5-1 with TRBJ1-2; D is ambiguous. This CDR3 has 15 amino acids. The germline gives CDR1 SGHRS, CDR2 YFSETQ. Between the trimmed V and J ends, which lost 3 bases and 4 bases, there was a span of 16 bases. CDR3 in amino acids: CASSSLEPAGYGYTF. CDR3 coding DNA: TGCGCCAGCAGCTCCCTCGAGCCAGCGGGCTATGGCTACACCTTC.

The chain carries TRBV10-3 and TRBJ2-2; D is uncertain. This CDR3 has 13 amino acids. With 3 bases removed from V and 4 bases from J, the gap between germline ends came to 6 bases. CDR1 and CDR2 (germline): ENHRY, SYGVKD. CDR3 in DNA: TGTGCCATCAGTGAACCCAGCACCGGGGAGCTGTTTTTT. This sequence encodes CAISEPSTGELFF.

Only one count was recorded for this clone. The chain is built from TRBV6-5 and TRBJ2-2; TRBD1 agrees at 10 bases. The CDR3 extends over 15 amino acids. After removal of 5 bases from V and 4 bases from J, the junction contained 4 bases not matched to a gene. The V gene's germline CDR1 is MNHEY and CDR2 SVGAGI. The CDR3 DNA reads TGTGCCAGCAGTAGACAGGGGGCAAGCACCGGGGAGCTGTTTTTT. This sequence encodes CASSRQGASTGELFF.

This chain links TRBV2 with TRBJ2-5; 10 bases map to TRBD1. The ends lost 6 bases at V and 3 bases at J; junction bases unmatched: 4. The CDR3 runs to 14 residues. The germline CDR1 and CDR2 sequences are SNHLY and FYNNEI. The CDR3 bases are TGTGCCAGCAGCGGGGACAGGGGAGAAGAGACCCAGTACTTC. Its protein is CASSGDRGEETQYF.

The V and J genes are TRBV10-2 and TRBJ2-5; 9 bases line up with TRBD2. J gave up 5 bases and V 2 bases, and 6 bases lay outside the gene matches. The CDR3 consists of 15 residues. The germline V gene encodes CDR1 WSHSY and CDR2 SAAADI. The CDR3 coding sequence is TGCGCCAGCAGTGAGGGTAGCGGGAGTATGGAGACCCAGTACTTC. Translated: CASSEGSGSMETQYF.

The rearrangement links TRBV6-5 to TRBJ2-6, with D unclear. The V and J ends lost 9 bases and 1 base respectively, with 7 bases between them. In germline, CDR1 is MNHEY, CDR2 SVGAGI. CDR3 length: 13 residues. Written as DNA, the CDR3 is TGTGCCAGGTGTTCGTCTGGGGCCAACGTCCTGACTTTC. Amino acid sequence: CARCSSGANVLTF.

V is TRBV23-1 and J is TRBJ2-7, with 7 bases lining up with TRBD1. TRBV23-1 belongs to the ORF category, with a function that is uncertain. Trimming took 2 bases from V and 5 from J; bases not matched to a gene: 12. The CDR3 covers 16 residues. The DNA of the CDR3 is TGCGCCAGCAGTCAAAGGTTAGGCAGGGGGACGGACGAGCAGTACTTC. Protein sequence: CASSQRLGRGTDEQYF.